The 14 T cell receptor beta chains given below trace back to one sample, sequenced in a study of cytomegalovirus exposure and HLA in healthy donors. Primers included in the PCR were 60 Vbeta and 13 Jbeta primers. Sequenced by immunoSEQ multiplex PCR; TCRdb stores in-frame clones only, minus some. This sample yields 150,000 to 200,000 clones, of which around 67% are seen a single time; around 4.5% belongs to the top ten. The sequenced sample consisted of PBMCs. The receptors originated from a woman between 18 and 30 years old in good health and CMV-seropositive.

This chain links TRBV18 with TRBJ2-1; 13 nucleotides align to TRBD2. The CDR3 is 15 amino acids. V was clipped by 0 bases and J by 9 bases; unmatched bases: 2. The V gene's germline CDR1 is KGHSH and CDR2 LQKENI. CDR3 nucleotides: TGTGCCAGCTCACCACCCGGACTAGCGGGAGTTGAGCAGTTCTTC. It yields the protein CASSPPGLAGVEQFF.

This rearrangement joins TRBV7-2 to TRBJ2-3, with 8 bases identical to TRBD2. V dropped 5 bases and J dropped 3; count of bases not matched to a gene: 7. The V gene's germline CDR1 is SGHTA and CDR2 FQGNSA. CDR3 length equals 15 residues. CDR3 region: CASSPQRGSTDTQYF. CDR3 nucleotides: TGTGCCAGCAGCCCTCAGCGGGGGAGTACAGATACGCAGTATTTT.

The rearrangement uses TRBV28 and TRBJ2-3; 7 bases fit TRBD2. V trimming: 8 bases; J trimming: 2 bases; junction bases outside the gene matches: 16. This CDR3 is 17 amino acids long. From germline, CDR1 is MDHEN and CDR2 SYDVKM. CDR3 nucleotide sequence: TGTGCCAGCGGAGTGGAGCGGGAAGCAAGGATCACAGATACGCAGTATTTT. Translated: CASGVEREARITDTQYF.

The rearrangement uses TRBV7-9 and TRBJ1-1; 9 bases agree with TRBD1. The germline V gene has CDR1 SEHNR and CDR2 FQNEAQ (reference sequence). This CDR3 region has 16 residues. J lost 1 base, V lost 8 bases, and 11 bases had no gene match. The CDR3 DNA reads TGTGCCAGCCTGGTTATGCCGGGACAGGGGAACACTGAAGCTTTCTTT. Translating gives CASLVMPGQGNTEAFF. The full variable domain, with the rest looked up from reference TRBV7-9 and TRBJ1-1, is DTGVSQNPRHKITKRGQNVTFRCDPISEHNRLYWYRQTLGQGPEFLTYFQNEAQLEKSRLLSDRFSAERPKGSFSTLEIQRTEQGDSAMYLCASLVMPGQGNTEAFFGQGTRLTVV.

The rearrangement uses TRBV10-3 and TRBJ2-7, with 10 bases identical to TRBD2. The CDR3 runs to 18 residues. Germline CDR1 reads ENHRY; CDR2 reads SYGVKD. The V segment lost 0 bases and the J segment 4 bases; nucleotides outside the gene matches: 12. The DNA of the CDR3 is TGTGCCATCAGTGAGTCGCGCCTACTGGGTAGCGGGAGGTACGAGCAGTACTTC. Translation gives CAISESRLLGSGRYEQYF.

V and J are TRBV6-1 and TRBJ2-5, with TRBD2 matching 14 bases. V lost 7 bases, J lost 5 bases, and 6 bases stayed unmatched. Germline V gene lookup returns CDR1 MNHNS and CDR2 SASEGT. This CDR3 spans 15 amino acids. The CDR3 region is CASNPGLAGDETQYF. Here the CDR3 DNA reads TGTGCCAGCAATCCGGGACTAGCGGGAGATGAGACCCAGTACTTC.

This chain connects TRBV4-1 to TRBJ2-7, with 7 bases aligning to TRBD2. The CDR3 loop spans 14 amino acids. The ends lost 1 base at V and 2 bases at J; junction bases unmatched: 2. The germline V gene encodes CDR1 MGHRA and CDR2 YSYEKL. The CDR3 DNA sequence: TGCGCCAGCAGCCAAGGGACTAGAGCCTACGAGCAGTACTTC. This sequence encodes CASSQGTRAYEQYF.

The chain combines TRBV11-2 with TRBJ1-1; 8 nucleotides line up with TRBD1. With V trimmed by 4 bases and J by 2 bases, 3 bases remained unmatched. Germline CDR1 SGHAT, CDR2 FQNNGV. The CDR3 spans 14 residues. DNA for the CDR3: TGTGCCAGCAGCTCAGACAGGGGAAACACTGAAGCTTTCTTT. It is translated as CASSSDRGNTEAFF.

The chain uses TRBV18 and TRBJ2-5; 10 bases match TRBD2. Trimming removed 4 bases from V and 1 base from J; junction bases left unmatched: 3. CDR1 KGHSH and CDR2 LQKENI come from the germline V gene. This CDR3 spans 15 amino acids. The CDR3 DNA reads TGTGCCAGCTCACAAGTAGCGGGGGGCCAAGAGACCCAGTACTTC. Protein product: CASSQVAGGQETQYF. Full variable domain (rest looked up from reference TRBV18 and TRBJ2-5): NAGVMQNPRHLVRRRGQEARLRCSPMKGHSHVYWYRQLPEEGLKFMVYLQKENIIDESGMPKERFSAEFPKEGPSILRIQQVVRGDSAAYFCASSQVAGGQETQYFGPGTRLLVL.

V gene TRBV2 combines with J gene TRBJ2-7, with TRBD1 matching 7 bases. V was clipped by 6 bases and J by 1 base; unmatched bases: 9. CDR3 length equals 15 residues. Germline CDR1 SNHLY, CDR2 FYNNEI. Written as DNA, the CDR3 is TGTGCCAGCAGCCCAGACAGGGTGGGGTCCTACGAGCAGTACTTC. Translating gives CASSPDRVGSYEQYF.

The V gene is TRBV30, the J gene TRBJ2-3; unclear D gene. Germline V CDR1 and CDR2: GTSNPN, SVGIG (reference sequence). This CDR3 region has 12 residues. The V and J ends lost 0 bases and 4 bases respectively, with 5 bases between them. CDR3 sequence reads: CAWSVQSDTQYF. The CDR3 DNA is TGTGCCTGGAGTGTACAGTCAGATACGCAGTATTTT.

CDR3 coding DNA: TGTGCCAGCAGCTTGGGGCTAGCGGTATCCTACAATGAGCAGTTCTTC. Encoded protein: CASSLGLAVSYNEQFF. The chain joins TRBV5-5 to TRBJ2-1, with 7 nucleotides matching TRBD2. J gave up 1 base and V 0 bases, and 4 bases lay outside the gene matches. From germline, CDR1 is SGHKS and CDR2 YYEKEE (reference sequence). The CDR3 extends over 16 amino acids.

This rearrangement joins TRBV27 to TRBJ2-5; 7 nucleotides agree with TRBD1. Germline-derived CDR1 and CDR2 are MNHEY and SMNVEV (reference sequence). The CDR3 contains 15 residues. V was pared by 6 bases and J by 0 bases, with 7 bases of the junction left unmatched. This chain's CDR3 is CASRSDRTNQETQYF. CDR3 DNA: TGTGCCAGCAGATCGGACAGGACAAACCAAGAGACCCAGTACTTC.

The chain couples TRBV5-1 to TRBJ1-1; no clear D. CDR3 length: 14 residues. Germline-derived CDR1 and CDR2 are SGHRS and YFSETQ. V was trimmed by 2 bases and J by 0 bases, leaving 8 bases between them. The CDR3 region has the DNA TGCGCCAGCAGCTTCGGACTGGTGAACACTGAAGCTTTCTTT. Protein sequence: CASSFGLVNTEAFF.